Here is one TCR beta chain with its context. Its antigen is not known. CDR3 length equals 15 residues. Trimming cost V 5 bases and J 2 bases; bases outside gene matches: 5. CDR1 is MGHRA, CDR2 YSYEKL, per germline. These data come from a study of T cell repertoires in cytomegalovirus infection. About the study: Public TCR beta signatures were indicative of both CMV infection and a matching HLA type.

Study observations and caveats: The cumulative frequency of public TCR beta families distinguished individuals who carried CMV together with the relevant HLA. There were HLA-C-restricted CMV-specific TCR beta clonotypes dominating the ex vivo response.

MiXCR, run by TCRdb on the reads, gives a single entry per CDR3 protein. The sample consists of around 280,000 distinct CDR3 sequences, roughly 13% of them appearing once. The sequence derives from a human donor in good health (CMV status not recorded). Some clones in this sample may be carry-over from other donors' samples. The chain employs TRBV4-1 and TRBJ2-7; the match to TRBD1 covers 11 bases. The sequencing input was PBMCs. CDR3 nucleotide sequence: TGCGCCAGCAGCACCGGACAGGGGGCCACCTACGAGCAGTACTTC. Amino acids: CASSTGQGATYEQYF.